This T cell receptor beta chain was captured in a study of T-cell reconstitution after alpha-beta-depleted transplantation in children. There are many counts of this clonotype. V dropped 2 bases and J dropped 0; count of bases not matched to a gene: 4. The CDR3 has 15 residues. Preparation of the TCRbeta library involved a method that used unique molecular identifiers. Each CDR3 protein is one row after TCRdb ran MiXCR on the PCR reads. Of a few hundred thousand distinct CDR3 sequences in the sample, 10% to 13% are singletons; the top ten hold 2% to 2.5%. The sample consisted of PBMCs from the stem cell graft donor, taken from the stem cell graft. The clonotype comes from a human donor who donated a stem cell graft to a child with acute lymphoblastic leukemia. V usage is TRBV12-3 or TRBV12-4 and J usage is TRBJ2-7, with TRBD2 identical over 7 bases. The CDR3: CASSLLADVSYEQYF. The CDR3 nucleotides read TGTGCCAGCAGTTTACTAGCGGATGTCTCCTACGAGCAGTACTTC.